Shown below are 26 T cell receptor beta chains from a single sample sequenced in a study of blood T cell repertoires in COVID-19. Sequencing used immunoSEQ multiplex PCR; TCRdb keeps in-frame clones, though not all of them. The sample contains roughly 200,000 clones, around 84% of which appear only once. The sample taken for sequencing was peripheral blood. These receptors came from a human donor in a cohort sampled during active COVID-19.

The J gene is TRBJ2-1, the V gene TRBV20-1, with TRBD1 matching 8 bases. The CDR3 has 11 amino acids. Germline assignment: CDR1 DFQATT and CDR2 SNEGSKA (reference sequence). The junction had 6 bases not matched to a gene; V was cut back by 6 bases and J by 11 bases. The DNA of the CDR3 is TGCAGTGCCGCGTGGACAGGGCAGCAGTTCTTC. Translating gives CSAAWTGQQFF.

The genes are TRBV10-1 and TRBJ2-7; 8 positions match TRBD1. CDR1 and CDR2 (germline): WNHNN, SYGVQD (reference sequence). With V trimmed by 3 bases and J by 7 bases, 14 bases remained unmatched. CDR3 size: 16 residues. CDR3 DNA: TGCGCCAGCAGTGACTACGGACAGGGCACTTTACGGGAGCAGTACTTC. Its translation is CASSDYGQGTLREQYF.

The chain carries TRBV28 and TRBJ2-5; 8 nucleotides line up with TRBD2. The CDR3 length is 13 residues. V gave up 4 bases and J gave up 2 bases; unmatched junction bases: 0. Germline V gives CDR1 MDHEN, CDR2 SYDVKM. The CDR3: CASSSGGQETQYF. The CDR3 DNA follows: TGTGCCAGCAGTTCGGGAGGGCAAGAGACCCAGTACTTC.

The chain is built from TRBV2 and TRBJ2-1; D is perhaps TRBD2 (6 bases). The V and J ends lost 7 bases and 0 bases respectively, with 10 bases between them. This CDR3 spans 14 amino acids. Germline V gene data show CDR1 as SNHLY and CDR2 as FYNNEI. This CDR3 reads CASTPGGSYNEQFF. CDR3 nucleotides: TGTGCCAGCACCCCCGGGGGCTCCTACAATGAGCAGTTCTTC.

Here the CDR3 reads CASTTGTDTGELFF. CDR3 DNA: TGTGCCAGCACGACAGGGACCGACACCGGGGAGCTGTTTTTT. J is TRBJ2-2 and V is TRBV2; TRBD1 aligns across 7 bases. The CDR3 is 14 amino acids. After removal of 7 bases from V and 3 bases from J, the junction contained 5 bases not matched to a gene. The germline gives CDR1 SNHLY, CDR2 FYNNEI. Supplemented by reference TRBV2 and TRBJ2-2, the full variable domain reads EPEVTQTPSHQVTQMGQEVILRCVPISNHLYFYWYRQILGQKVEFLVSFYNNEISEKSEIFDDQFSVERPDGSNFTLKIRSTKLEDSAMYFCASTTGTDTGELFFGEGSRLTVL.

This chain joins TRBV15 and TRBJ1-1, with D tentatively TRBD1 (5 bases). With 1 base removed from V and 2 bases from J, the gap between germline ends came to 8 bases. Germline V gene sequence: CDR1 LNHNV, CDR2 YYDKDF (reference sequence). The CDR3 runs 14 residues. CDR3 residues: CATSRVTANTEAFF. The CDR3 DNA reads TGTGCCACCAGCAGAGTGACAGCCAACACTGAAGCTTTCTTT.

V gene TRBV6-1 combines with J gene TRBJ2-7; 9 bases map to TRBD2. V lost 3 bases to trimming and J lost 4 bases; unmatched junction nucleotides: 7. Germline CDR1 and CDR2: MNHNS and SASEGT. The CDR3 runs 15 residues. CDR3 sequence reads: CASSDPGLAKYEQYF. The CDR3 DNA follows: TGTGCCAGCAGTGATCCGGGACTAGCAAAGTACGAGCAGTACTTC.

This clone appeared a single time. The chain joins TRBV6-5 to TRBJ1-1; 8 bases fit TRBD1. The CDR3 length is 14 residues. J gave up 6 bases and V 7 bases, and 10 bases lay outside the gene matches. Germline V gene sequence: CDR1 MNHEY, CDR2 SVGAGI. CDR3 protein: CASKGQEGVAEAFF. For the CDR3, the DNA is TGTGCCAGCAAGGGACAGGAGGGTGTCGCTGAAGCTTTCTTT.

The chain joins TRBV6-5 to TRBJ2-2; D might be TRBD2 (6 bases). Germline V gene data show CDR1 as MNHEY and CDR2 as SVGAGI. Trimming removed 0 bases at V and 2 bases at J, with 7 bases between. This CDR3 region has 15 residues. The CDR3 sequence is CASSYSGGNTGELFF. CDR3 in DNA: TGTGCCAGCAGTTACTCCGGGGGTAACACCGGGGAGCTGTTTTTT.

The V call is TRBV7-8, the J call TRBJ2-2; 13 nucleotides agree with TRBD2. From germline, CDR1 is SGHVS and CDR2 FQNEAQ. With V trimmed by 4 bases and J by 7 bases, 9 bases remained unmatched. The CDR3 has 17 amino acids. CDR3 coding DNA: TGTGCCAGCAGCTACCGGACTAGCGGGAGTCAAGGCGGGGAGCTGTTTTTT. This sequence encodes CASSYRTSGSQGGELFF. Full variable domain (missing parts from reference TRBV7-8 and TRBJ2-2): GAGVSQSPRYKVAKRGQDVALRCDPISGHVSLFWYQQALGQGPEFLTYFQNEAQLDKSGLPSDRFFAERPEGSVSTLKIQRTQQEDSAVYLCASSYRTSGSQGGELFFGEGSRLTVL.

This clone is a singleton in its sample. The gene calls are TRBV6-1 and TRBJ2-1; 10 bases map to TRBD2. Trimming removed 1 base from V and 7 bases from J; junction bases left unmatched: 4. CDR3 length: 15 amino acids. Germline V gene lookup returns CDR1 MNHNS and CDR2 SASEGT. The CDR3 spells CASSEGGLAKNEQFF. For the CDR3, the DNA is TGTGCCAGCAGTGAAGGGGGACTAGCGAAGAATGAGCAGTTCTTC.

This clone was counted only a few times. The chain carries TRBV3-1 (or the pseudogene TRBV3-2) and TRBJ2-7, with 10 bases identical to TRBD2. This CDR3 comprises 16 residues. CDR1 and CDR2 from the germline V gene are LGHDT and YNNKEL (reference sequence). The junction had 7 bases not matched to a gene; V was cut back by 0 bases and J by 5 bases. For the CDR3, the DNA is TGTGCCAGCAGCCAAGATTGGCTAGCGGGAGCCAACGAGCAGTACTTC. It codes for CASSQDWLAGANEQYF.

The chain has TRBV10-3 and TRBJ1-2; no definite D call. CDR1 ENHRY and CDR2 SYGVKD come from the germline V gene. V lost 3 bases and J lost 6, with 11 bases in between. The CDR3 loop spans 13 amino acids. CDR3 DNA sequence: TGTGCCATCAGTGATGCCAGAGGTGATGGCTACACCTTC. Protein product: CAISDARGDGYTF.

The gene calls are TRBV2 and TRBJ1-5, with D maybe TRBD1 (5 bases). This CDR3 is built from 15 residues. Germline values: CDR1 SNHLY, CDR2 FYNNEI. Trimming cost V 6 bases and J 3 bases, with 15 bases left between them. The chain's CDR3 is CASRGGPQYNQPQHF. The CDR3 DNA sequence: TGTGCCAGCAGGGGGGGACCGCAATACAATCAGCCCCAGCATTTT.

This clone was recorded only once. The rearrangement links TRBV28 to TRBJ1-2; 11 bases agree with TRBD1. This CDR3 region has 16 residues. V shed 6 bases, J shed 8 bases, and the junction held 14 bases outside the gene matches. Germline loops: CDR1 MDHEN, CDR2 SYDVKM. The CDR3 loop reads CASSTPPGQGVRGYTF. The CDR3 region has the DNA TGTGCCAGCAGCACCCCCCCGGGACAGGGGGTTCGAGGCTACACCTTC.

The CDR3 sequence is CASSTTRTGRGRGSEQFF. CDR3 DNA sequence: TGTGCCAGTAGTACCACCAGGACAGGAAGGGGGAGAGGTAGTGAGCAGTTCTTC. V and J are TRBV19 and TRBJ2-1, with TRBD1 identical over 7 bases. Germline-derived CDR1 and CDR2 are LNHDA and SQIVND (reference sequence). CDR3 length: 18 residues. Trimming at V came to 4 bases and at J to 9 bases, leaving 21 bases not matched to a gene.

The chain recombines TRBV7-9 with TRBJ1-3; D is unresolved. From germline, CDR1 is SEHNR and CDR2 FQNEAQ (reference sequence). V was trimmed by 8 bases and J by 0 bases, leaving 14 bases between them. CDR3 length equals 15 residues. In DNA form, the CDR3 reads TGTGCCAGCGTTCCCCCGCGGATCTCTGGAAACACCATATATTTT. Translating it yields CASVPPRISGNTIYF.

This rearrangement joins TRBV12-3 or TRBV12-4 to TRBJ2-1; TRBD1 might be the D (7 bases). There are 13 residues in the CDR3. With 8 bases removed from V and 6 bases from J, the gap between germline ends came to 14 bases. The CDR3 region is CASGPGDSNEQFF. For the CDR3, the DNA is TGTGCCAGCGGACCGGGGGACAGCAATGAGCAGTTCTTC.

The DNA of the CDR3 is TGTGCCAGCAGTCCCTTCCTACGAGGGAGCTACGAGCAGTACTTC. It translates to CASSPFLRGSYEQYF. The V and J genes are TRBV28 and TRBJ2-7; tentative D call: TRBD2 (5 bases). CDR1 MDHEN and CDR2 SYDVKM come from the germline V gene. The CDR3 extends over 15 amino acids. Trimming stripped 5 bases from V and 3 bases from J, with 17 bases between.

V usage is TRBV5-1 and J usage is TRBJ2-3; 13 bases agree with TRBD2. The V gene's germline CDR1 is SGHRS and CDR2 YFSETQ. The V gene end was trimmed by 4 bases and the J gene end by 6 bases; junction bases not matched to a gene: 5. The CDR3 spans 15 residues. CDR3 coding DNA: TGCGCCAGCAGCCTATGGACTAGCGGGAGTGATACGCAGTATTTT. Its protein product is CASSLWTSGSDTQYF.

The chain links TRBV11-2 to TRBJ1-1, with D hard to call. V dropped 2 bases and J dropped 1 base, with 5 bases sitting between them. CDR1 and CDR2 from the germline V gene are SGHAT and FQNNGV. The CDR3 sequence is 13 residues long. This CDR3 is CASSLHGNTEAFF. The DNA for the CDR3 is TGTGCCAGCAGCTTACACGGGAACACTGAAGCTTTCTTT.

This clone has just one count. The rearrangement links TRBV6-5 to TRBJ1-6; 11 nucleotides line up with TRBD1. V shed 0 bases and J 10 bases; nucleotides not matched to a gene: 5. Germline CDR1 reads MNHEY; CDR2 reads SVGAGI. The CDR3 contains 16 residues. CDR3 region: CASSYSPDRGHSPLHF. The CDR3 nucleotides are TGTGCCAGCAGTTACTCGCCGGACAGGGGGCACTCACCCCTCCACTTT.

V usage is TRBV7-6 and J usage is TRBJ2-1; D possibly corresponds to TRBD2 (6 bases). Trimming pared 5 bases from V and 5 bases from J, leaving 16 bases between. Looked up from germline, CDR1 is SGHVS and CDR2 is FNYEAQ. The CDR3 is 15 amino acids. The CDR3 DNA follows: TGTGCCAGCAGCCCGCCGGGACTTCTTGACAATGAGCAGTTCTTC. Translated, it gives CASSPPGLLDNEQFF.

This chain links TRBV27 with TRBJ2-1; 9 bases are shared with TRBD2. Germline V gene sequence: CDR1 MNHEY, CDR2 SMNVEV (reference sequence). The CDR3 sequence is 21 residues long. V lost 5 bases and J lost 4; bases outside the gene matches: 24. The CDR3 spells CASSPHQGGRAGLNTYNEQFF. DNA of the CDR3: TGTGCCAGCAGTCCACACCAAGGCGGGAGGGCCGGTTTAAATACGTACAATGAGCAGTTCTTC.

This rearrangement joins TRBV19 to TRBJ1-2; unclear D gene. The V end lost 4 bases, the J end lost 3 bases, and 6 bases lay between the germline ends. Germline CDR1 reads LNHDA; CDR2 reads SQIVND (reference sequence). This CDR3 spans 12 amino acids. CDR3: CASSRLDYGYTF. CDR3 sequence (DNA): TGTGCCAGTAGTAGGTTAGACTATGGCTACACCTTC.

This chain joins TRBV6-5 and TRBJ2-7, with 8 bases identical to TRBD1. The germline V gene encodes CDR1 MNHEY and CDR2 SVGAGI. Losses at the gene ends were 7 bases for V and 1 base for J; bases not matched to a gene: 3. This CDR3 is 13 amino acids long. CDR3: CASKRTGSYEQYF. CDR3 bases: TGTGCCAGCAAGAGGACAGGGTCCTACGAGCAGTACTTC.